This entry concerns a single T cell receptor beta chain. Its antigen is still unknown. These data are taken from a study of T cells in Graves' hyperthyroidism and ophthalmopathy. Each patient was aged 18 to 65 and had newly diagnosed hyperthyroidism of under 2 months' duration. For the diagnoses, clinical symptoms, serum thyroxine and TRAb, thyroid ultrasound and orbital computed tomography were used. The ends lost 6 bases at V and 2 bases at J; junction bases unmatched: 11. The CDR3 extends over 16 amino acids. The V gene's germline CDR1 is MNHEY and CDR2 SVGEGT. General study points: Ophthalmopathy prediction by the model preceded onset by a median approximately six months. Blood also carried most thyroid clonotypes expanded above 0.001.

TCR beta CDR3 regions were amplified from RNA transcripts. A first-round RT-PCR of the TCR CDR3 used the HTBI primer set. TCRdb reanalysed the multiplex PCR reads using MiXCR and keeps one entry per CDR3 protein. Altogether roughly 380,000 distinct CDR3 sequences are present, more than 11% being singletons, with the ten largest covering around 10%. The sequencing input was blood. The TCR was taken from a woman in her fifties or sixties with Graves' hyperthyroidism. The V gene is TRBV6-2 or TRBV6-3, the J gene TRBJ2-5; 8 bases align to TRBD2. The CDR3 spells CASRQIGTRGQETQYF. DNA for the CDR3: TGTGCCAGCAGGCAAATCGGGACTAGGGGGCAAGAGACCCAGTACTTC.